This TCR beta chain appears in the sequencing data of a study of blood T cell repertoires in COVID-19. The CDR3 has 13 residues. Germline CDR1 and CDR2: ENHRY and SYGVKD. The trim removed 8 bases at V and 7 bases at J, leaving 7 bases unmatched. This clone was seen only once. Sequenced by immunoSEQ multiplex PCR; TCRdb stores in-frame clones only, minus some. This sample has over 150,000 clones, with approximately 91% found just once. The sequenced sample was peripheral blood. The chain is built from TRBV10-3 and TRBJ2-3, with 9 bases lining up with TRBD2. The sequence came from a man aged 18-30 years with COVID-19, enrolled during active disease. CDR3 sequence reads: CAIRGLANHTQYF. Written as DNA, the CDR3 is TGTGCCATCCGGGGACTAGCTAATCATACGCAGTATTTT.